The following is a TCR beta chain sequence with its context. Antigen unknown. TCRdb's copy holds only in-frame clones and misses some; the assay was immunoSEQ multiplex PCR. In the table there are fewer than 35,000 clones, about 92% of which are singletons. Trimming left V 1 base short and J 5 bases short, with 7 bases between. The CDR3 runs to 12 residues. Germline assignment: CDR1 SGHNT and CDR2 YYREEE (reference sequence). This sample was included in a study of neoadjuvant nivolumab and ipilimumab in lung cancer. Study-level findings and limits: TCR richness and clonality were higher in tumors than adjacent uninvolved lung. Pretherapy blood TCR richness correlated positively with resected tumor richness. Only two of four nivolumab-treated tumors gained richness and clonality by surgery.

The TCR was taken from an adult with non-small cell lung cancer. The material sequenced was peripheral blood, taken after neoadjuvant nivolumab, alone or with ipilimumab, at or shortly before surgery. The chain combines TRBV5-4 with TRBJ2-7; TRBD2 is a possible D gene (5 bases). Here the CDR3 reads CASSLSGDEQYF. The CDR3 DNA reads TGTGCCAGCAGCTTGTCCGGGGACGAGCAGTACTTC.